Sequencing of this T cell receptor beta chain was carried out in a study of blood T cell repertoires in COVID-19. Across the study: Sources were T cells, B-cell-depleted T cells, or PBMCs; the material itself was cDNA or gDNA.

Methods used by the authors: Cell counts per sample came from amplifying reference gene primers. TCRdb keeps only in-frame clones here, not all; method: immunoSEQ multiplex PCR. The D gene and trimming were derived from the DNA, and the V and J assignments and clone size from that table. Of 80,000 to 90,000 clones in the sample, over 75% were seen once. The origin of this receptor is a woman older than 75 with COVID-19, enrolled during active disease. Sequencing was done on a sample of peripheral blood.

CDR3 amino acids: CASSPRTRQLNTEAFF. In DNA form, the CDR3 reads TGTGCCAGCAGCCCGAGGACTAGACAGTTAAACACTGAAGCTTTCTTT. V and J are TRBV4-2 and TRBJ1-1, with D possibly matching TRBD1 (5 bases). CDR3 length equals 16 residues. Trimming took off 4 bases at V and 2 bases at J, with 17 bases between the two ends. Germline loops: CDR1 LGHNA, CDR2 YNFKEQ.